This entry lists 10 T cell receptor beta chains sequenced from one sample in a study of T cell repertoires in cytomegalovirus infection. TCRdb re-called the reads with MiXCR, one entry per CDR3 protein. The sample contains approximately 70,000 distinct CDR3 sequences, more than 3% of which appear only once. Source material: PBMCs. These receptors were collected from a human donor in good health (CMV status not recorded). Some clones in this sample may be carry-over from other donors' samples.

This clonotype has at least ten counts. The chain joins TRBV20-1 to TRBJ2-1; no clear D. Germline V gene data show CDR1 as DFQATT and CDR2 as SNEGSKA (reference sequence). V lost 3 bases and J lost 8, with 11 bases in between. The CDR3 totals 12 residues. CDR3: CSARDQTHEQFF. CDR3 DNA sequence: TGCAGTGCTAGGGATCAGACCCATGAGCAGTTCTTC.

This clonotype has at least ten counts. The gene calls are TRBV7-8 and TRBJ2-5; D might be TRBD2 (5 bases). The CDR3 runs to 13 residues. Germline CDR1 is SGHVS and CDR2 is FQNEAQ. Trimming stripped 1 base from V and 5 bases from J, with 8 bases between. CDR3 loop: CASSLGTAETQYF. In nucleotides, the CDR3 is TGTGCCAGCAGCTTAGGGACTGCGGAGACCCAGTACTTC.

Note on this clonotype: Possible read error: a much larger clone is one base away. V gene TRBV7-2 combines with J gene TRBJ1-5; no clear D. The CDR3 totals 13 residues. CDR1 SGHTA and CDR2 FQGNSA come from the germline V gene. In nucleotides, the CDR3 is TGTGCCAGCAGCTCAAATAGCAATCAGCGCCAGCATTTT. As protein: CASSSNSNQRQHF.

V is TRBV7-2 and J is TRBJ1-1; D is uncertain. V lost 4 bases and J lost 5, with 14 bases in between. Per germline, CDR1 SGHTA and CDR2 FQGNSA. There are 14 residues in the CDR3. The CDR3 region is CASSSRGRLTEAFF. The DNA of the CDR3 is TGTGCCAGCAGCTCCCGCGGCAGGTTGACTGAAGCTTTCTTT.

Ten or more counts support this clonotype. The rearrangement joins TRBV20-1 to TRBJ2-5; D perhaps matches TRBD2 (5 bases). The CDR3 runs to 14 residues. The germline V and J ends were trimmed by 6 bases and 1 base, with 15 bases remaining between them. The germline V gene has CDR1 DFQATT and CDR2 SNEGSKA (reference sequence). The CDR3 region has the DNA TGCAGTGCCAACACCTTCGGGGTCCAAGAGACCCAGTACTTC. Its translation: CSANTFGVQETQYF.

This clonotype was counted ten times or more. The chain couples TRBV6-2 or TRBV6-3 to TRBJ1-2, with 7 bases that match TRBD1. V trimming: 6 bases; J trimming: 3 bases; junction bases outside the gene matches: 4. Germline values: CDR1 MNHEY, CDR2 SVGEGT. The CDR3 has 13 amino acids. DNA of the CDR3: TGTGCCAGCAGCCGAGGGGGCGACTATGGCTACACCTTC. This translates into CASSRGGDYGYTF.

The chain's CDR3 is CATSRLDYTDTQYF. CDR3 nucleotides: TGTGCCACCAGCAGACTAGATTACACAGATACGCAGTATTTT. This sequence joins TRBV15 and TRBJ2-3, with D uncertain. Germline CDR1 reads LNHNV; CDR2 reads YYDKDF (reference sequence). The CDR3 has 14 amino acids. Trimming shortened V by 2 bases and J by 2 bases, and 8 bases separated the two germline ends.

In its sample, this clonotype was seen many times. The rearrangement links TRBV7-2 to TRBJ2-2, with D hard to call. CDR1 is SGHTA and CDR2 is FQGNSA in the germline V gene. V lost 5 bases to trimming and J lost 1 base, with 5 bases between them. The CDR3 contains 13 residues. In nucleotides, the CDR3 is TGTGCCAGCAGCCGACAGAACACCGGGGAGCTGTTTTTT. It encodes CASSRQNTGELFF.

In its sample, this clonotype was seen many times. This sequence joins TRBV7-4 and TRBJ2-3; D perhaps matches TRBD1 (6 bases). Germline values: CDR1 SGHVT, CDR2 SQSDAQ. This CDR3 comprises 16 residues. V dropped 3 bases and J dropped 0 bases, with 13 bases sitting between them. CDR3 region: CASSFAGTTSTDTQYF. The CDR3 DNA follows: TGTGCCAGCAGCTTTGCCGGGACAACTAGCACAGATACGCAGTATTTT.

In its sample, this clonotype was seen many times. The J gene is TRBJ2-7, the V gene TRBV18, with TRBD2 matching over 8 bases. The CDR3 runs 14 residues. The germline gives CDR1 KGHSH, CDR2 LQKENI. V was clipped by 10 bases and J by 2 bases; unmatched bases: 10. CDR3 nucleotides: TGTGCCACCTCCCCGAGCGGGGGTACCTACGAGCAGTACTTC. Translation: CATSPSGGTYEQYF.